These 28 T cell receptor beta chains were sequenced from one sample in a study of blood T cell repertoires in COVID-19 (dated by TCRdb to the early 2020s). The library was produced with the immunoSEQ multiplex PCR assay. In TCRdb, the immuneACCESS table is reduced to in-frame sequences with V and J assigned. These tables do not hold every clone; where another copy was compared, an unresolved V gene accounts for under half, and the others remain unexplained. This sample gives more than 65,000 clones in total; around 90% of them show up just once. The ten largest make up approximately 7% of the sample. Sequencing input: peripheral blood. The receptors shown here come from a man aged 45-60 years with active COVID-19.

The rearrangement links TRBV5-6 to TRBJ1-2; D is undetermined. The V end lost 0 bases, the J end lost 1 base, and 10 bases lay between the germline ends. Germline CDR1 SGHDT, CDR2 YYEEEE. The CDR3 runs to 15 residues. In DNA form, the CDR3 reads TGTGCCAGCAGCTTGGCTGGGGAGGGTAACTATGGCTACACCTTC. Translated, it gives CASSLAGEGNYGYTF.

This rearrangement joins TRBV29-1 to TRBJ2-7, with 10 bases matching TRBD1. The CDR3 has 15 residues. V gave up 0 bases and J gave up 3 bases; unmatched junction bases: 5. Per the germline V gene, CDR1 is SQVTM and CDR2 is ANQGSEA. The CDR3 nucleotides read TGCAGCGTTGAAGATCGGGGGGACAGGGGCTACGAGCAGTACTTC. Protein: CSVEDRGDRGYEQYF.

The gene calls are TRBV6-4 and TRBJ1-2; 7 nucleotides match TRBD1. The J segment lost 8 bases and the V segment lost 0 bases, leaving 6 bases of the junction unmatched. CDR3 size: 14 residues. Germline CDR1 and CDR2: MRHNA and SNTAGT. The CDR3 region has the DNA TGTGCCAGCAGTGACTCAAACAGGGGAGGCGGCTACACCTTC. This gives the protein CASSDSNRGGGYTF.

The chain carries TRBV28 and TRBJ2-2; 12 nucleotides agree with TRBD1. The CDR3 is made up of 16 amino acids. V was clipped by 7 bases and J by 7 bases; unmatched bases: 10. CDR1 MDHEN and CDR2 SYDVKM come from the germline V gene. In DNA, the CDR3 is TGTGCCAGCACCACCGGCGGGACAGGGGGCTTCGGGGAGCTGTTTTTT. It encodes CASTTGGTGGFGELFF.

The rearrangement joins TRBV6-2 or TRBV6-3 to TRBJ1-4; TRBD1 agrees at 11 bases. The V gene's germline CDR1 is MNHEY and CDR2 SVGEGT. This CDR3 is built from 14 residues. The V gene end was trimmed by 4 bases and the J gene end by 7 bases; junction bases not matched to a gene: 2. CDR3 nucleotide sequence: TGTGCCAGCAGTTGGACAGGGGGCGTTGAAAAACTGTTTTTT. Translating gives CASSWTGGVEKLFF.

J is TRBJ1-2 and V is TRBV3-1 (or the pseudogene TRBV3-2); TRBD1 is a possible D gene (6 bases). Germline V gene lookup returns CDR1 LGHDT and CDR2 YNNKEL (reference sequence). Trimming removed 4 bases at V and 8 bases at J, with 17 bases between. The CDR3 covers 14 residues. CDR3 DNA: TGTGCCAGCAGCCTACTACAGGGATTGGGAGGCTACACCTTC. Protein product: CASSLLQGLGGYTF.

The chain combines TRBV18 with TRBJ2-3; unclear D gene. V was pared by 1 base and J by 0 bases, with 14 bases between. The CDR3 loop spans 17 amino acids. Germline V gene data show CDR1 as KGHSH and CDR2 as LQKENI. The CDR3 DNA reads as TGTGCCAGCTCACCACTTTCTGGATGGAGCAGCACAGATACGCAGTATTTT. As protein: CASSPLSGWSSTDTQYF.

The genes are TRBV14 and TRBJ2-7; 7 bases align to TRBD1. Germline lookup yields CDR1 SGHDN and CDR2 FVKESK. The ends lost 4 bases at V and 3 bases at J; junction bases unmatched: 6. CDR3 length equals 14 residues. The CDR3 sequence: CASSPSRTGYEQYF. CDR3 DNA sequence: TGTGCCAGCAGCCCCTCCAGGACAGGCTACGAGCAGTACTTC.

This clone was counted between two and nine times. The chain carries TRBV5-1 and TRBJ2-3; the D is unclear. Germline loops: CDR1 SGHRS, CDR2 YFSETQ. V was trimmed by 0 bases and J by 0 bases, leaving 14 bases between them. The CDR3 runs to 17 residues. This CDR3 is CASSLASRSTSTDTQYF. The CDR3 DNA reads TGCGCCAGCAGCTTGGCCTCGCGGAGCACTAGCACAGATACGCAGTATTTT.

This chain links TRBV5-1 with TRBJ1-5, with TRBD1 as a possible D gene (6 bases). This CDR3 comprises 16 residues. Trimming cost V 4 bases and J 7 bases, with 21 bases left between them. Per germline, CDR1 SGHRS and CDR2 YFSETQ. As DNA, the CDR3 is TGCGCCAGCAGCCACCTGGGACACTGGGTGAACCAGCCCCAGCATTTT. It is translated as CASSHLGHWVNQPQHF.

In nucleotides, the CDR3 is TGTGCCAGCAGCCGACACGGGGGAAACACCATATATTTT. Translation gives CASSRHGGNTIYF. The chain combines TRBV7-8 with TRBJ1-3; D is undetermined. The germline V and J ends were trimmed by 5 bases and 4 bases, with 9 bases remaining between them. The CDR3 covers 13 residues. Germline V gene data show CDR1 as SGHVS and CDR2 as FQNEAQ. Full variable domain (rest looked up from reference TRBV7-8 and TRBJ1-3): GAGVSQSPRYKVAKRGQDVALRCDPISGHVSLFWYQQALGQGPEFLTYFQNEAQLDKSGLPSDRFFAERPEGSVSTLKIQRTQQEDSAVYLCASSRHGGNTIYFGEGSWLTVV.

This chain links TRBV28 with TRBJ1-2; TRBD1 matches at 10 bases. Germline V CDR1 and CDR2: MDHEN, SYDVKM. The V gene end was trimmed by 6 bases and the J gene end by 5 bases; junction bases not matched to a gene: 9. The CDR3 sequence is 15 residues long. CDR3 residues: CASSQRDRGWYGYTF. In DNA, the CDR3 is TGTGCCAGCAGCCAGCGGGACAGGGGTTGGTATGGCTACACCTTC.

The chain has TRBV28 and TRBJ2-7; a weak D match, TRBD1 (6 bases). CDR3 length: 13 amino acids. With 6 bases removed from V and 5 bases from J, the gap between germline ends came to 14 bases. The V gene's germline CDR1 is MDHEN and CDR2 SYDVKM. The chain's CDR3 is CASRLDRTHEQYF. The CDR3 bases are TGTGCCAGCAGGCTAGACAGGACCCACGAGCAGTACTTC.

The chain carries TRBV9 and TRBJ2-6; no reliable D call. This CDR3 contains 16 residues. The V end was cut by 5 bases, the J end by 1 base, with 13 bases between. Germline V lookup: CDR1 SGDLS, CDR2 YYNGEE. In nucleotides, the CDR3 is TGTGCCAGCAGTGCCTCTATGAATTCTGGGGCCAACGTCCTGACTTTC. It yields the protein CASSASMNSGANVLTF.

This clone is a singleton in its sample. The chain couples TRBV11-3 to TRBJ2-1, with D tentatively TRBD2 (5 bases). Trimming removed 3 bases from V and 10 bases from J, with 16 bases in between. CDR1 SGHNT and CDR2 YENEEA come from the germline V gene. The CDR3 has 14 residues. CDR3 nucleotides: TGTGCCAGCAGCTTCAACTTTGGGCGGGTGGAGCAGTTCTTC. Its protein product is CASSFNFGRVEQFF.

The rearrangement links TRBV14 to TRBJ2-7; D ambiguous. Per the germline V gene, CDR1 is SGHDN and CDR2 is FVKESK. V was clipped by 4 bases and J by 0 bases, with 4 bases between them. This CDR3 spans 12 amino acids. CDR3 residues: CASSPFSYEQYF. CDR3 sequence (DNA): TGTGCCAGCAGCCCCTTCTCCTACGAGCAGTACTTC.

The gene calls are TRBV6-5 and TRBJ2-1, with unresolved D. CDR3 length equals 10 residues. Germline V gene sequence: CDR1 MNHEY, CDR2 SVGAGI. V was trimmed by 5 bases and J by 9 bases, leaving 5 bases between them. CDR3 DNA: TGTGCCAGCAGTACCGGTGAGCAGTTCTTC. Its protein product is CASSTGEQFF.

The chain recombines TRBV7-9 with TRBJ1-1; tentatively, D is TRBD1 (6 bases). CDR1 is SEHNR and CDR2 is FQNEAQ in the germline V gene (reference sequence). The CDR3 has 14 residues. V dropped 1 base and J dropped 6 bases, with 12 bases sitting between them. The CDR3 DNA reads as TGTGCCAGCAGCTTAGGATCAGGGGAACCTGAAGCTTTCTTT. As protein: CASSLGSGEPEAFF.

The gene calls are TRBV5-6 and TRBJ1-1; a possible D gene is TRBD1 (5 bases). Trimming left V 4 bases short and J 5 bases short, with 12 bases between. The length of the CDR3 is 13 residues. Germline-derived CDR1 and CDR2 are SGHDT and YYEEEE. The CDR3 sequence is CASSRAGGTEAFF. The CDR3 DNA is TGTGCCAGCAGCCGAGCCGGGGGTACTGAAGCTTTCTTT.

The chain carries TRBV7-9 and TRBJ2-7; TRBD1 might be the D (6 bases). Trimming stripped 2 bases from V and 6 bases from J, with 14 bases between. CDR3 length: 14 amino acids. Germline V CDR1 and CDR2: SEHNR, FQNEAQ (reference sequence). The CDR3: CASSLYPGQSEQYF. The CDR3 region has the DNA TGTGCCAGCAGCTTATATCCCGGACAGAGCGAGCAGTACTTC.

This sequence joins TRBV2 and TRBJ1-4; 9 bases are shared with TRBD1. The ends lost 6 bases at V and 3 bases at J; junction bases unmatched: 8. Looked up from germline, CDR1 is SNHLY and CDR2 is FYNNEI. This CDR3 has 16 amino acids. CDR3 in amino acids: CASRGRDRASNEKLFF. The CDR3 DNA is TGTGCCAGCAGAGGCCGGGACAGGGCCTCTAATGAAAAACTGTTTTTT.

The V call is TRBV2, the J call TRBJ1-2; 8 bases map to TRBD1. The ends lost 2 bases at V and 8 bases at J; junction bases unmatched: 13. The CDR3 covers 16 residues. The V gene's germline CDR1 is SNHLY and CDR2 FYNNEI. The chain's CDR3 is CASSEQGQVDREGYTF. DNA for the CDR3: TGTGCCAGCAGTGAACAGGGACAGGTGGACCGGGAGGGCTACACCTTC.

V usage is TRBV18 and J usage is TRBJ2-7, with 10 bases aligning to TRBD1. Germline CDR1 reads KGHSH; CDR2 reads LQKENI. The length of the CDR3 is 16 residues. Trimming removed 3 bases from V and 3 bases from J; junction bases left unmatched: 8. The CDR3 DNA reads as TGTGCCAGCTCACCGAGGCCGGGACAGGGGATCTACGAGCAGTACTTC. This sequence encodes CASSPRPGQGIYEQYF. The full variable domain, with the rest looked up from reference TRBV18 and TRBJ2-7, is NAGVMQNPRHLVRRRGQEARLRCSPMKGHSHVYWYRQLPEEGLKFMVYLQKENIIDESGMPKERFSAEFPKEGPSILRIQQVVRGDSAAYFCASSPRPGQGIYEQYFGPGTRLTVT.

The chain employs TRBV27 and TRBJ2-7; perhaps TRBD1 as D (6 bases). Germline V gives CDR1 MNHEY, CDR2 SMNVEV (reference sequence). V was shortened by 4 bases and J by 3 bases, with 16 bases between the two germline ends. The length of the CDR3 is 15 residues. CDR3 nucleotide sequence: TGTGCCAGCAGTTCTTGGGGGCAGGCGATCTACGAGCAGTACTTC. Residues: CASSSWGQAIYEQYF.

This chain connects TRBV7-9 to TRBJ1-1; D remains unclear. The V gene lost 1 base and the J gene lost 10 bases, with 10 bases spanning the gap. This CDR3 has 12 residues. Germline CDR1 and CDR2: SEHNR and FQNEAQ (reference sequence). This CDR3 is CASSLEAAGAFF. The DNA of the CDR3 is TGTGCCAGCAGCTTAGAAGCCGCGGGAGCTTTCTTT.

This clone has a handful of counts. The CDR3 loop reads CASSRRGPALHF. CDR3 nucleotide sequence: TGTGCCAGCAGCCGGAGGGGCCCGGCCCTCCACTTT. V and J are TRBV5-6 and TRBJ1-6, with D maybe TRBD1 (5 bases). Per the germline V gene, CDR1 is SGHDT and CDR2 is YYEEEE. V was pared by 4 bases and J by 14 bases, with 13 bases between. The CDR3 has 12 residues.

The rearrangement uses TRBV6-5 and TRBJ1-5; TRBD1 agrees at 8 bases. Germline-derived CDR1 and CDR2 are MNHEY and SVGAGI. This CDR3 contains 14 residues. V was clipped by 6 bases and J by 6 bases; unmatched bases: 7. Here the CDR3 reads CASRADRGSQPQHF. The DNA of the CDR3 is TGTGCCAGCAGAGCTGACAGGGGCAGTCAGCCCCAGCATTTT.

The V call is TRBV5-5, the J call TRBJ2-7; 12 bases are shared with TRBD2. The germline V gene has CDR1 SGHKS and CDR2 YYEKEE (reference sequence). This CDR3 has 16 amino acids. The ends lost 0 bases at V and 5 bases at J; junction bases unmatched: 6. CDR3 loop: CASSLELAGGGHEQYF. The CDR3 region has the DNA TGTGCCAGCAGCTTGGAACTAGCGGGAGGAGGGCACGAGCAGTACTTC.